These T cell receptor beta chains were read from a single sample in a study of blood T cell repertoires in COVID-19. TCRdb's table, derived via immunoSEQ multiplex PCR, lists solely in-frame clones and lacks some. This table has about 190,000 clones, 78% appearing once. Sample: peripheral blood. The receptors stem from a woman older than 75 with active or convalescent COVID-19. Each CDR3 is given with its conserved first and last residue. Fields, in order: clone size, J gene, D gene, V gene, CDR3 protein, CDR3 DNA. The D gene is left open where the match is weak. Size is omitted from some rows. Given values are once, few, many or a class for expanded clones.

clone size: .; J gene: TRBJ1-1; D gene: TRBD1; V gene: TRBV28; CDR3 protein: CASSRQGKTEAFF; CDR3 DNA: TGTGCCAGCAGTCGACAGGGGAAAACTGAAGCTTTCTTT
clone size: .; J gene: TRBJ1-1; D gene: .; V gene: TRBV28; CDR3 protein: CASSSGGYSTEAFF; CDR3 DNA: TGTGCCAGCAGTTCGGGAGGGTACTCGACTGAAGCTTTCTTT
clone size: .; J gene: TRBJ2-3; D gene: .; V gene: TRBV30; CDR3 protein: CAWIRFRGSTADTQYF; CDR3 DNA: TGTGCCTGGATACGGTTTAGGGGGTCTACGGCAGATACGCAGTATTTT
clone size: .; J gene: TRBJ1-5; D gene: .; V gene: TRBV5-1; CDR3 protein: CASSLTGYGNQPQHF; CDR3 DNA: TGCGCCAGCAGCTTGACAGGGTATGGGAATCAGCCCCAGCATTTT
clone size: .; J gene: TRBJ1-2; D gene: .; V gene: TRBV7-2; CDR3 protein: CASSRNTGPRGYTF; CDR3 DNA: TGTGCCAGCAGCCGGAACACAGGGCCGCGGGGCTACACCTTC
clone size: .; J gene: TRBJ1-4; D gene: .; V gene: TRBV28; CDR3 protein: CASSKAGTENEKLFF; CDR3 DNA: TGTGCCAGCAGTAAAGCCGGGACTGAGAATGAAAAACTGTTTTTT
clone size: .; J gene: TRBJ2-3; D gene: .; V gene: TRBV7-3; CDR3 protein: CASSRGLAGGAGLYF; CDR3 DNA: TGTGCCAGCAGCCGGGGATTAGCCGGGGGAGCCGGGTTGTATTTT
clone size: .; J gene: TRBJ2-7; D gene: TRBD2; V gene: TRBV28; CDR3 protein: CASSFGQLWGLKAPYEQYF; CDR3 DNA: TGTGCCAGCAGTTTCGGCCAACTTTGGGGACTAAAGGCACCCTACGAGCAGTACTTC
clone size: .; J gene: TRBJ2-7; D gene: TRBD2; V gene: TRBV6-1; CDR3 protein: CASSEWPGGGQQYF; CDR3 DNA: TGTGCCAGCAGTGAATGGCCGGGGGGTGGGCAGCAGTACTTC
clone size: .; J gene: TRBJ2-7; D gene: TRBD1; V gene: TRBV19; CDR3 protein: CASSIGTGRTEQYF; CDR3 DNA: TGTGCCAGTAGTATTGGGACAGGCCGCACCGAGCAGTACTTC
clone size: few; J gene: TRBJ2-7; D gene: .; V gene: TRBV19; CDR3 protein: CASSTLEGKAYEQYF; CDR3 DNA: TGTGCCAGTAGTACCCTAGAGGGCAAAGCTTACGAGCAGTACTTC
clone size: .; J gene: TRBJ2-2; D gene: TRBD1; V gene: TRBV5-8; CDR3 protein: CADSGEGAWTGELFF; CDR3 DNA: TGTGCCGATTCAGGCGAGGGGGCGTGGACCGGGGAGCTGTTTTTT
clone size: .; J gene: TRBJ2-7; D gene: .; V gene: TRBV5-1; CDR3 protein: CASGTGGAYEQYF; CDR3 DNA: TGCGCCAGCGGCACAGGGGGGGCCTACGAGCAGTACTTC
clone size: once; J gene: TRBJ2-5; D gene: TRBD2; V gene: TRBV5-1; CDR3 protein: CASSSGAGGGQETQYF; CDR3 DNA: TGCGCCAGCAGCTCAGGAGCGGGGGGTGGCCAAGAGACCCAGTACTTC
clone size: .; J gene: TRBJ2-7; D gene: .; V gene: TRBV2; CDR3 protein: CASASTRSSYEQYF; CDR3 DNA: TGTGCCAGCGCCTCAACTAGGAGCTCCTACGAGCAGTACTTC
clone size: .; J gene: TRBJ1-4; D gene: TRBD1; V gene: TRBV7-9; CDR3 protein: CASSSTGVNEKLFF; CDR3 DNA: TGTGCCAGCAGCTCGACAGGGGTTAACGAAAAACTGTTTTTT
clone size: .; J gene: TRBJ2-7; D gene: TRBD1; V gene: TRBV5-1; CDR3 protein: CASSLAGTGALYEQYF; CDR3 DNA: TGCGCCAGCAGCTTGGCGGGGACAGGGGCACTATACGAGCAGTACTTC
clone size: .; J gene: TRBJ1-4; D gene: .; V gene: TRBV6-5; CDR3 protein: CASTMTGSEKLFF; CDR3 DNA: TGTGCCAGCACCATGACAGGTTCTGAAAAACTGTTTTTT
clone size: .; J gene: TRBJ1-1; D gene: .; V gene: TRBV7-9; CDR3 protein: CASSSRQNTEAFF; CDR3 DNA: TGTGCCAGCAGCTCCAGACAGAACACTGAAGCTTTCTTT
clone size: .; J gene: TRBJ1-1; D gene: .; V gene: TRBV3-1/TRBV3-2; CDR3 protein: CASSQDGLIGGSWNTEAFF; CDR3 DNA: TGTGCCAGCAGCCAAGATGGGTTGATTGGGGGCTCGTGGAACACTGAAGCTTTCTTT
clone size: .; J gene: TRBJ2-2; D gene: .; V gene: TRBV9; CDR3 protein: CASSGGLLTGELFF; CDR3 DNA: TGTGCCAGCAGCGGTGGGCTCCTCACCGGGGAGCTGTTTTTT
clone size: few; J gene: TRBJ1-2; D gene: .; V gene: TRBV9; CDR3 protein: CASSRPGQEYGYTF; CDR3 DNA: TGTGCCAGCAGCCGCCCGGGACAAGAGTATGGCTACACCTTC
clone size: .; J gene: TRBJ1-2; D gene: TRBD1; V gene: TRBV5-1; CDR3 protein: CASSLVDRGGYGYTF; CDR3 DNA: TGCGCCAGCAGCTTGGTGGACAGGGGGGGCTATGGCTACACCTTC
clone size: .; J gene: TRBJ2-5; D gene: .; V gene: TRBV9; CDR3 protein: CASSPPQGIQETQYF; CDR3 DNA: TGTGCCAGCAGCCCCCCGCAGGGTATCCAAGAGACCCAGTACTTC
clone size: .; J gene: TRBJ2-3; D gene: TRBD2; V gene: TRBV5-3; CDR3 protein: CARSLTTSGTDTQYF; CDR3 DNA: TGTGCCAGAAGCTTGACGACTAGCGGTACAGATACGCAGTATTTT
clone size: .; J gene: TRBJ1-5; D gene: .; V gene: TRBV5-6; CDR3 protein: CASSLSVWREGNQPQHF; CDR3 DNA: TGTGCCAGCAGCTTGTCTGTTTGGAGGGAAGGCAATCAGCCCCAGCATTTT
clone size: .; J gene: TRBJ2-7; D gene: TRBD1; V gene: TRBV6-2/TRBV6-3; CDR3 protein: CASSYLGQGAYEQYF; CDR3 DNA: TGTGCCAGCAGTTACTTGGGACAGGGGGCCTACGAGCAGTACTTC
clone size: few; J gene: TRBJ1-1; D gene: .; V gene: TRBV5-1; CDR3 protein: CASSLFGSDTEAFF; CDR3 DNA: TGCGCCAGCAGTCTTTTCGGGTCGGACACTGAAGCTTTCTTT
clone size: once; J gene: TRBJ2-7; D gene: TRBD2; V gene: TRBV28; CDR3 protein: CASSLISAGGPYEQYF; CDR3 DNA: TGTGCCAGCAGTTTAATATCGGCGGGGGGGCCCTACGAGCAGTACTTC
clone size: once; J gene: TRBJ2-3; D gene: TRBD2; V gene: TRBV7-3; CDR3 protein: CASGTSGTDTQYF; CDR3 DNA: TGTGCCAGCGGGACTAGTGGCACAGATACGCAGTATTTT
clone size: .; J gene: TRBJ2-5; D gene: .; V gene: TRBV19; CDR3 protein: CASSILGTETQYF; CDR3 DNA: TGTGCCAGTAGTATTCTCGGTACTGAGACCCAGTACTTC
clone size: .; J gene: TRBJ1-4; D gene: .; V gene: TRBV27; CDR3 protein: CASSSAAGVKKLFF; CDR3 DNA: TGTGCCAGCAGTTCCGCGGCAGGGGTTAAAAAACTGTTTTTT
clone size: few; J gene: TRBJ1-2; D gene: .; V gene: TRBV4-1; CDR3 protein: CASSQAGDYGYTF; CDR3 DNA: TGCGCCAGCAGCCAAGCGGGGGACTATGGCTACACCTTC
clone size: .; J gene: TRBJ1-5; D gene: TRBD1; V gene: TRBV10-3; CDR3 protein: CAISEQGANQPQHF; CDR3 DNA: TGTGCCATCAGTGAACAGGGGGCCAATCAGCCCCAGCATTTT
clone size: .; J gene: TRBJ1-2; D gene: .; V gene: TRBV4-2; CDR3 protein: CASSQAEVHYGYTF; CDR3 DNA: TGTGCCAGCAGCCAAGCTGAGGTCCACTATGGCTACACCTTC
clone size: .; J gene: TRBJ2-2; D gene: .; V gene: TRBV28; CDR3 protein: CASSLVRNTGELFF; CDR3 DNA: TGTGCCAGCAGTTTGGTCAGGAACACCGGGGAGCTGTTTTTT
clone size: once; J gene: TRBJ2-1; D gene: TRBD1; V gene: TRBV5-4; CDR3 protein: CASGPGTGINNEQFF; CDR3 DNA: TGTGCCAGCGGACCGGGGACAGGGATAAACAATGAGCAGTTCTTC
clone size: .; J gene: TRBJ2-7; D gene: TRBD1; V gene: TRBV30; CDR3 protein: CAWEDRGSYEQYF; CDR3 DNA: TGTGCCTGGGAGGACAGGGGGTCCTACGAGCAGTACTTC
clone size: .; J gene: TRBJ2-1; D gene: TRBD2; V gene: TRBV2; CDR3 protein: CASSDGTSGGLGEEQFF; CDR3 DNA: TGTGCCAGCAGTGATGGGACTAGCGGGGGGTTGGGGGAGGAGCAGTTCTTC
clone size: .; J gene: TRBJ1-1; D gene: TRBD1; V gene: TRBV2; CDR3 protein: CASSEQGAMNTEAFF; CDR3 DNA: TGTGCCAGCAGTGAACAGGGGGCTATGAACACTGAAGCTTTCTTT
clone size: .; J gene: TRBJ1-3; D gene: TRBD1; V gene: TRBV2; CDR3 protein: CASNTRGLSGNTIYF; CDR3 DNA: TGTGCCAGCAACACCAGGGGGCTCTCTGGAAACACCATATATTTT
clone size: .; J gene: TRBJ2-3; D gene: TRBD2; V gene: TRBV9; CDR3 protein: CASSVGTSVTDTQYF; CDR3 DNA: TGTGCCAGCAGCGTAGGCACTAGCGTAACAGATACGCAGTATTTT
clone size: few; J gene: TRBJ1-1; D gene: .; V gene: TRBV6-5; CDR3 protein: CASTINGGQTEAFF; CDR3 DNA: TGTGCCAGCACCATCAACGGAGGACAGACTGAAGCTTTCTTT
clone size: few; J gene: TRBJ2-3; D gene: TRBD2; V gene: TRBV19; CDR3 protein: CASSKGGTGTTEGNTQYF; CDR3 DNA: TGTGCCAGTAGTAAGGGAGGGACGGGGACCACCGAGGGGAATACGCAGTATTTT
clone size: .; J gene: TRBJ2-1; D gene: TRBD2; V gene: TRBV5-1; CDR3 protein: CASSLSVAGINEQFF; CDR3 DNA: TGCGCCAGCAGCTTGTCGGTAGCGGGGATAAATGAGCAGTTCTTC
clone size: few; J gene: TRBJ2-3; D gene: TRBD1; V gene: TRBV5-1; CDR3 protein: CASSPGTDFTTDTQYF; CDR3 DNA: TGCGCCAGCAGCCCCGGGACAGACTTCACCACAGATACGCAGTATTTT
clone size: .; J gene: TRBJ1-4; D gene: TRBD1; V gene: TRBV27; CDR3 protein: CASSPRTGKREKLFF; CDR3 DNA: TGTGCCAGCAGTCCCCGGACAGGGAAGCGTGAAAAACTGTTTTTT
clone size: .; J gene: TRBJ2-4; D gene: TRBD1; V gene: TRBV19; CDR3 protein: CASRGGAKNIQYF; CDR3 DNA: TGTGCCAGCCGAGGGGGCGCCAAAAACATTCAGTACTTC
clone size: .; J gene: TRBJ1-2; D gene: .; V gene: TRBV6-4; CDR3 protein: CASSDSVGAGYGYTF; CDR3 DNA: TGTGCCAGCAGTGACTCCGTGGGCGCGGGATATGGCTACACCTTC
clone size: .; J gene: TRBJ1-1; D gene: .; V gene: TRBV19; CDR3 protein: CASSIDHRSWNTEAFF; CDR3 DNA: TGTGCCAGTAGTATAGATCACAGGAGTTGGAACACTGAAGCTTTCTTT
clone size: few; J gene: TRBJ2-1; D gene: .; V gene: TRBV28; CDR3 protein: CASSPTLSSYNEQFF; CDR3 DNA: TGTGCCAGCAGCCCTACTCTGAGCTCCTACAATGAGCAGTTCTTC
clone size: once; J gene: TRBJ2-2; D gene: .; V gene: TRBV5-1; CDR3 protein: CASSLAMNTGELFF; CDR3 DNA: TGCGCCAGCAGCTTGGCTATGAACACCGGGGAGCTGTTTTTT
clone size: few; J gene: TRBJ1-1; D gene: .; V gene: TRBV11-2; CDR3 protein: CASSLFHGDTEAFF; CDR3 DNA: TGTGCCAGCAGCTTATTTCACGGGGACACTGAAGCTTTCTTT
clone size: .; J gene: TRBJ1-3; D gene: TRBD1; V gene: TRBV6-5; CDR3 protein: CASRGTASGNTIYF; CDR3 DNA: TGTGCCAGCAGGGGGACAGCCTCTGGAAACACCATATATTTT
clone size: once; J gene: TRBJ2-3; D gene: .; V gene: TRBV27; CDR3 protein: CASSLRGTDTQYF; CDR3 DNA: TGTGCCAGCAGTTTGCGAGGTACAGATACGCAGTATTTT
clone size: .; J gene: TRBJ1-5; D gene: TRBD1; V gene: TRBV28; CDR3 protein: CASSILDRYSNQPQHF; CDR3 DNA: TGTGCCAGCAGTATACTGGACAGGTATAGCAATCAGCCCCAGCATTTT
clone size: .; J gene: TRBJ2-7; D gene: .; V gene: TRBV20-1; CDR3 protein: CSGGPFHEQYF; CDR3 DNA: TGCAGTGGGGGGCCATTCCACGAGCAGTACTTC
clone size: .; J gene: TRBJ1-1; D gene: .; V gene: TRBV5-1; CDR3 protein: CASSLSGENTEAFF; CDR3 DNA: TGCGCCAGCAGCTTGTCGGGGGAGAACACTGAAGCTTTCTTT
clone size: .; J gene: TRBJ2-3; D gene: TRBD1; V gene: TRBV24-1; CDR3 protein: CATSAPGDRGPTDTQYF; CDR3 DNA: TGTGCCACCAGCGCACCAGGGGACAGGGGTCCCACAGATACGCAGTATTTT
clone size: .; J gene: TRBJ2-4; D gene: TRBD2; V gene: TRBV30; CDR3 protein: CAWEAGEAKNIQYF; CDR3 DNA: TGTGCCTGGGAAGCGGGGGAGGCCAAAAACATTCAGTACTTC